Below, one TCR beta chain is given with its context. The antigen is undetermined. These data belong to a study of CD8 T cells in Susac syndrome. Germline-derived CDR1 and CDR2 are MNHEY and SVGEGT. V lost 6 bases, J lost 6 bases, and 11 bases stayed unmatched. This CDR3 has 14 amino acids. With random hexamers, roughly 0.5 to 1 ug RNA was reverse transcribed. The immunoSEQ assay covered 54 Vbeta and 13 Jbeta segments for CDR3. Using its own MiXCR run on the immunoSEQ multiplex PCR reads, TCRdb lists one record per CDR3 protein. The sample yields around 170,000 distinct CDR3 sequences, approximately 96% seen once. CD8+ and CD4+ T cells taken from blood had their TCR beta sequenced. Study outcomes and limitations: That the number of individuals in its TCR sequencing and HLA analysis was relatively small was acknowledged by the study.

Material for sequencing was CD8+ T cells from PBMCs. The clonotype comes from a human donor with multiple sclerosis. The chain has TRBV6-2 or TRBV6-3 and TRBJ2-7, with 7 nucleotides matching TRBD1. CDR3 in DNA: TGTGCCAGCAGCCGGACAGGTGCCCATCGCGAGCAGTACTTC. It yields the protein CASSRTGAHREQYF.